This TCR beta chain was sequenced during a study of immune characterization of retroperitoneal liposarcoma. Per germline, CDR1 MNHNS and CDR2 SASEGT. V was cut by 4 bases and J by 3 bases, with 13 bases left in between. The CDR3 runs 15 residues. Each CDR3 protein gets one entry after TCRdb re-called the PCR reads with MiXCR. Found here are more than 9,000 distinct CDR3 sequences, about 39% of them singletons; the top ten hold around 25%. The gene calls are TRBV6-1 and TRBJ2-1; either TRBD1 or TRBD2 may supply D (7 bases each). The TCR originated in a male donor with retroperitoneal liposarcoma. The specimen sequenced was tumor tissue. The DNA for the CDR3 is TGTGCCAGCAGTGTCAGGGGGGGTGACTACAATGAGCAGTTCTTC. The encoded protein is CASSVRGGDYNEQFF.